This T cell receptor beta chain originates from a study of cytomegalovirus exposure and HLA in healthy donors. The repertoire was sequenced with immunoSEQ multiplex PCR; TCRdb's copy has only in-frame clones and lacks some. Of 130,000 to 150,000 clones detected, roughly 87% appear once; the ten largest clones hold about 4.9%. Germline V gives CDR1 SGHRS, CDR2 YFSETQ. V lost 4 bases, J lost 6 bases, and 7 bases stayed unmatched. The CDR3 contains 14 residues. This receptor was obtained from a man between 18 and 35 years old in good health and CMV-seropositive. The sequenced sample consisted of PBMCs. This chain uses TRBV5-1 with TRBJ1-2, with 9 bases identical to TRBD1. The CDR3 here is CASSTRTGDDGYTF. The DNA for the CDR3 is TGCGCCAGCAGCACCCGGACAGGGGATGATGGCTACACCTTC.